The 8 T cell receptor beta chains below all came from one sample that was sequenced in a study of cytomegalovirus exposure and HLA in healthy donors (dated 2017 in TCRdb). Libraries were built with the immunoSEQ multiplex PCR assay. The multiplex PCR relied on a mix of 60 forward primers for TCR Vbeta segments and 13 reverse primers for TCR Jbeta segments. TCRdb took over this immuneACCESS table, retaining in-frame rearrangements with V and J assigned. Such tables are incomplete; in checked studies, under half of the missing clones stem from an unresolved V gene, and the remainder is unexplained. For this sample the table gives about 63,000 clones, of which 75% were detected only once. Under 30% of the sample rests with the top ten. The sample taken for sequencing was PBMCs. These receptors were taken from a woman aged 40 to 50 in good health and CMV-seropositive.

The genes are TRBV7-8 and TRBJ2-3; 11 bases fit TRBD1. This CDR3 is 15 amino acids long. In germline, CDR1 is SGHVS, CDR2 FQNEAQ. Trimming at V came to 4 bases and at J to 1 base, leaving 1 base not matched to a gene. In nucleotides, the CDR3 is TGTGCCAGCAGCTCGGACAGGGGGCGCACAGATACGCAGTATTTT. The encoded protein is CASSSDRGRTDTQYF.

This clone was observed a handful of times. The chain couples TRBV6-5 to TRBJ1-2; tentative D call: TRBD1 (5 bases). This CDR3 is 11 amino acids long. The germline gives CDR1 MNHEY, CDR2 SVGAGI. The V gene lost 7 bases and the J gene lost 8 bases, with 11 bases spanning the gap. CDR3 region: CASTPPGGYTF. The CDR3 bases are TGTGCCAGCACCCCACCAGGGGGCTACACCTTC.

Remarks on this clone: One end of the junction fails to match germline, which may point to a read error. This chain joins TRBV5-1 and TRBJ1-1; D possibly corresponds to TRBD1 (5 bases). Germline V gene sequence: CDR1 SGHRS, CDR2 YFSETQ. The CDR3 extends over 14 amino acids. The CDR3 loop reads CATTLGKGNAEAFF. CDR3 nucleotides: TGCGCCACCACGTTGGGAAAGGGGAACGCTGAAGCTTTCTTT.

This clone was picked up one time. The V gene is TRBV2, the J gene TRBJ1-5; possible D gene TRBD1, 5 bases. Trimming cost V 2 bases and J 4 bases, with 9 bases left between them. Looked up from germline, CDR1 is SNHLY and CDR2 is FYNNEI. This CDR3 has 14 amino acids. The DNA of the CDR3 is TGTGCCAGCAGTGAACAGGGTCAGAATCAGCCCCAGCATTTT. This gives the protein CASSEQGQNQPQHF.

This chain uses TRBV9 with TRBJ1-2; unclear D gene. The germline V and J ends were trimmed by 4 bases and 0 bases, with 4 bases remaining between them. Germline loops: CDR1 SGDLS, CDR2 YYNGEE. CDR3 length: 12 residues. The CDR3 region has the DNA TGTGCCAGCAGCCCCTCTAACTATGGCTACACCTTC. Its translation is CASSPSNYGYTF.

This chain uses TRBV11-2 with TRBJ2-5; the match to TRBD2 covers 8 bases. Germline V lookup: CDR1 SGHAT, CDR2 FQNNGV. The trim removed 5 bases at V and 1 base at J, leaving 3 bases unmatched. The CDR3 runs to 14 residues. CDR3 loop: CASSLGLAQETQYF. The CDR3 DNA reads TGTGCCAGCAGCCTAGGACTAGCCCAAGAGACCCAGTACTTC.

The chain uses TRBV6-5 and TRBJ1-5; possible D gene TRBD1, 5 bases. There are 14 residues in the CDR3. V lost 5 bases, J lost 6 bases, and 14 bases lay in between. Germline V gene lookup returns CDR1 MNHEY and CDR2 SVGAGI. The CDR3 coding sequence is TGTGCCAGCAGTGAAAAGGGGCAAGGTCAGCCCCAGCATTTT. It is translated as CASSEKGQGQPQHF.

Only one count was recorded for this clone. This chain joins TRBV11-2 and TRBJ1-2; no definite D call. This CDR3 contains 12 residues. V dropped 0 bases and J dropped 4 bases, with 3 bases sitting between them. Germline V gene sequence: CDR1 SGHAT, CDR2 FQNNGV. CDR3 DNA sequence: TGTGCCAGCAGCTTAGACGGCTATGGCTACACCTTC. Translating it yields CASSLDGYGYTF.